This T cell receptor (beta chain) comes out of a study of identical twins. General study findings and limits: Monozygotic twin pairs showed more out-of-frame TCR alpha sharing than models estimated.

From the 5' RACE reads, TCRdb called clonotypes with MiXCR, one entry per CDR3 protein. The sample includes under 500,000 distinct CDR3 sequences, around 15% of them seen just once. Germline loops: CDR1 LGHNA, CDR2 YSLEER. This CDR3 has 14 residues. The V and J ends lost 0 bases and 8 bases respectively, with 13 bases between them. Points on this clonotype: Antigen unknown.

In addition, the sample was reused for a study of yellow fever vaccine responses in identical twins.

The sequenced material came from CD4+ T cells sorted from blood. The receptor comes from a woman aged 18-29 years in good health. This sequence joins TRBV4-3 and TRBJ1-2; D perhaps matches TRBD1 (5 bases). CDR3 residues: CASSQDIQEIGYTF. The CDR3 region has the DNA TGCGCCAGCAGCCAAGATATACAGGAGATCGGCTACACCTTC.